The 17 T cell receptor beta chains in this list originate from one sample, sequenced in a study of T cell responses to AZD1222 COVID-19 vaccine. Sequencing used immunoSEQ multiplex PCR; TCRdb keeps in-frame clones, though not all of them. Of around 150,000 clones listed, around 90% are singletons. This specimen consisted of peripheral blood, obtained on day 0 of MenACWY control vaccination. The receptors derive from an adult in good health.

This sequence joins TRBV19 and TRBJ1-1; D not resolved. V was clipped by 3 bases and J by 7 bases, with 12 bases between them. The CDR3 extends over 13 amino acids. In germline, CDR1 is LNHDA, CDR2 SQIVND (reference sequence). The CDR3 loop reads CASSINGVLEAFF. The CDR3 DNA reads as TGTGCCAGTAGTATTAACGGGGTCCTTGAAGCTTTCTTT.

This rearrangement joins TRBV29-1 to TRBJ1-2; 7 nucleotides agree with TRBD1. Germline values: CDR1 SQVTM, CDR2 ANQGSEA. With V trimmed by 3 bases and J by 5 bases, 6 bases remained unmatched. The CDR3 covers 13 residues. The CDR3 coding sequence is TGCAGCGTTGAGGAGGGGGCCCGGTATGGCTACACCTTC. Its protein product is CSVEEGARYGYTF.

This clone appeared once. The CDR3 spells CSVVVGSNQPQHF. The CDR3 DNA is TGCAGCGTTGTGGTGGGAAGCAATCAGCCCCAGCATTTT. The chain uses TRBV29-1 and TRBJ1-5; no firm D call. This CDR3 contains 13 residues. The germline V and J ends were trimmed by 4 bases and 1 base, with 8 bases remaining between them. CDR1 and CDR2 (germline): SQVTM, ANQGSEA.

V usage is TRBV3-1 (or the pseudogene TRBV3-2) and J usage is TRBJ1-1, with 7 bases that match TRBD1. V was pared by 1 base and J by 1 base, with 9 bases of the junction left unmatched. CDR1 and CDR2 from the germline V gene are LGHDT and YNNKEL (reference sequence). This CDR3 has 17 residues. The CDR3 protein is CASSQGLSGQRNTEAFF. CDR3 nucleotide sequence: TGTGCCAGCAGCCAAGGTCTTTCGGGACAGAGGAACACTGAAGCTTTCTTT.

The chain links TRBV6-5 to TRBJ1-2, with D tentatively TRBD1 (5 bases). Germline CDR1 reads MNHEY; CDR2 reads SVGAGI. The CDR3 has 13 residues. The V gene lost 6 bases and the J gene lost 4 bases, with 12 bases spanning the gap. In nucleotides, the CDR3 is TGTGCCAGCAGCCGCCTGGGGGGCTATGGCTACACCTTC. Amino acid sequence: CASSRLGGYGYTF.

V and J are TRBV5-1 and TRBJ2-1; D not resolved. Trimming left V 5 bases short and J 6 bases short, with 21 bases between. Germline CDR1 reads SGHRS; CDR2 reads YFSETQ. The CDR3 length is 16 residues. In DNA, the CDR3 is TGCGCCAGCAGTCCGGGTGGGTCCCCTATCCCCAATGAGCAGTTCTTC. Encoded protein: CASSPGGSPIPNEQFF.

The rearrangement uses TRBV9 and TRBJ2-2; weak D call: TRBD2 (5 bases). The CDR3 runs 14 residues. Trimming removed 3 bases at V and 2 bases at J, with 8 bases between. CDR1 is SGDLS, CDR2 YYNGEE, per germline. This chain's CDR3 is CASSAAENTGELFF. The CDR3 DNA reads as TGTGCCAGCAGCGCAGCGGAAAACACCGGGGAGCTGTTTTTT.

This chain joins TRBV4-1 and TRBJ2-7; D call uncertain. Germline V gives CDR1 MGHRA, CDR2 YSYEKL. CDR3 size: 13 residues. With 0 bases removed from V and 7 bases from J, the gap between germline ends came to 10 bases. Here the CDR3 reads CASSQEGRGEQYF. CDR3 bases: TGCGCCAGCAGCCAAGAGGGCCGTGGGGAGCAGTACTTC.

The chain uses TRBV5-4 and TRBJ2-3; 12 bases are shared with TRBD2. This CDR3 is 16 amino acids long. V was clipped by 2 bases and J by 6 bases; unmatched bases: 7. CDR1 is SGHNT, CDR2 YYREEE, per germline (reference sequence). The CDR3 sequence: CASSFRLAGAVDTQYF. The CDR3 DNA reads TGTGCCAGCAGCTTCCGACTAGCGGGAGCTGTGGATACGCAGTATTTT.

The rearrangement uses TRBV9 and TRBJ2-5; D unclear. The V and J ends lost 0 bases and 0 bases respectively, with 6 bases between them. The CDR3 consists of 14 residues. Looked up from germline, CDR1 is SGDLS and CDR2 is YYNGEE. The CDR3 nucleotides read TGTGCCAGCAGCGTAGAAGGGTACCAAGAGACCCAGTACTTC. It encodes CASSVEGYQETQYF. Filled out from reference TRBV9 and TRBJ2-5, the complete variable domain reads DSGVTQTPKHLITATGQRVTLRCSPRSGDLSVYWYQQSLDQGLQFLIQYYNGEERAKGNILERFSAQQFPDLHSELNLSSLELGDSALYFCASSVEGYQETQYFGPGTRLLVL.

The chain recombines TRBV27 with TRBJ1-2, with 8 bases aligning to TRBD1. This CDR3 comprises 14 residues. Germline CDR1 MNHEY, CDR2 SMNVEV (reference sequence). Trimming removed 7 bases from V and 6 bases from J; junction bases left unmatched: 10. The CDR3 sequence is CASTPKGTGNGYTF. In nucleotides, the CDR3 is TGTGCCAGCACCCCTAAGGGGACAGGCAATGGCTACACCTTC.

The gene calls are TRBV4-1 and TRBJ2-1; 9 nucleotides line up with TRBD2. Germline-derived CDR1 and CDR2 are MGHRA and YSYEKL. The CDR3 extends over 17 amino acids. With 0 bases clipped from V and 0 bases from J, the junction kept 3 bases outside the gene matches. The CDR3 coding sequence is TGCGCCAGCAGCCAAGAGGGTAGCGGGAGCTCCTACAATGAGCAGTTCTTC. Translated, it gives CASSQEGSGSSYNEQFF.

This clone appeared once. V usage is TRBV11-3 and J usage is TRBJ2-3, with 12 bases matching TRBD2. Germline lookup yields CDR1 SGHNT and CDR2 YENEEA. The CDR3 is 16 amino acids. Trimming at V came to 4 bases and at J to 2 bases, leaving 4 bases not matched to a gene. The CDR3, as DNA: TGTGCCAGCAGCTCTAGACTAGCGGGAGTCACAGATACGCAGTATTTT. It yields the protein CASSSRLAGVTDTQYF.

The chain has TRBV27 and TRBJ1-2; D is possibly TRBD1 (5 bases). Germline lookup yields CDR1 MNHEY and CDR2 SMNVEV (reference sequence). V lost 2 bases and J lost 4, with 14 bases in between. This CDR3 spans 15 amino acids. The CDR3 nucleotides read TGTGCCAGCAGTTTACGTAGGGGTAATTCCTATGGCTACACCTTC. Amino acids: CASSLRRGNSYGYTF.

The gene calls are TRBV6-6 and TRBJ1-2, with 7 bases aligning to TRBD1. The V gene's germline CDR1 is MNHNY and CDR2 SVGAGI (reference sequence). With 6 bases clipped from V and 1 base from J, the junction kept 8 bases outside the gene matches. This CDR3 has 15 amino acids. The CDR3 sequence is CASSGGQRINYGYTF. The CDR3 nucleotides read TGTGCCAGCAGCGGGGGACAGCGAATTAACTATGGCTACACCTTC.

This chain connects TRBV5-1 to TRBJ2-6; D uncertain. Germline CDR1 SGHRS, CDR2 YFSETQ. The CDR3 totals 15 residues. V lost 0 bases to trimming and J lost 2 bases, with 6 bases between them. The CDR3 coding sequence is TGCGCCAGCAGCTTGGCTCAACCTGGGGCCAACGTCCTGACTTTC. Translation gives CASSLAQPGANVLTF.

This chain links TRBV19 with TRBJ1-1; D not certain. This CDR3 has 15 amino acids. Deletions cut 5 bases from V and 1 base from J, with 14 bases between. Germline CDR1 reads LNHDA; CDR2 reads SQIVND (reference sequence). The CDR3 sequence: CASSPHLNENTEAFF. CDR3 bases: TGTGCCAGTAGTCCCCACCTGAACGAGAACACTGAAGCTTTCTTT.